Below are 17 T cell receptor beta chains sequenced from a single sample in a study of beta chain features in type 1 diabetes. The sequenced template was cDNA made from the entire isolated RNA. Profiled with immunoSEQ multiplex PCR; TCRdb holds only in-frame clones, not every one. In the table there are fewer than 400,000 clones, 7% to 9% of which are singletons. The sequenced material came from central memory CD4+ T cells from blood. Every receptor here comes from a young woman in good health.

The J gene is TRBJ2-3, the V gene TRBV4-3, with D possibly being TRBD1 (5 bases). Germline lookup yields CDR1 LGHNA and CDR2 YSLEER. The CDR3 is made up of 12 amino acids. The V gene lost 0 bases and the J gene lost 8 bases, with 6 bases spanning the gap. CDR3 protein: CASSQDQGTQYF. CDR3 nucleotide sequence: TGCGCCAGCAGCCAAGATCAGGGTACGCAGTATTTT.

This clone was observed a handful of times. The V gene is TRBV29-1, the J gene TRBJ2-1; 8 positions match TRBD2. The V segment lost 5 bases and the J segment 7 bases; nucleotides outside the gene matches: 13. Germline CDR1 reads SQVTM; CDR2 reads ANQGSEA. The CDR3 is made up of 15 amino acids. CDR3 coding DNA: TGCAGCGTTCCCTTAGCGGGACTGGGGTTGAATGAGCAGTTCTTC. This translates into CSVPLAGLGLNEQFF.

This clone was counted only a few times. Other DNA sequences of this sample code for an identical CDR3. The rearrangement joins TRBV7-2 to TRBJ1-4; D unresolved. Per germline, CDR1 SGHTA and CDR2 FQGNSA. V lost 1 base, J lost 7 bases, and 4 bases lay in between. The CDR3 is 12 residues long. This chain's CDR3 is CASSLDREKLFF. In DNA form, the CDR3 reads TGTGCCAGCAGCTTAGATCGTGAAAAACTGTTTTTT.

The chain recombines TRBV7-2 with TRBJ1-5; no firm D call. V lost 4 bases, J lost 4 bases, and 8 bases lay in between. Germline CDR1 and CDR2: SGHTA and FQGNSA. The CDR3 runs to 13 residues. The CDR3 sequence is CASSYQSNQPQHF. CDR3 bases: TGTGCCAGCAGCTATCAGTCGAATCAGCCCCAGCATTTT.

In DNA form, the CDR3 reads TGTGCCAGTAGGGAAAACTATGGCTACACCTTC. Encoded protein: CASRENYGYTF. The J gene is TRBJ1-2, the V gene TRBV19; D unresolved. With 6 bases removed from V and 2 bases from J, the gap between germline ends came to 4 bases. The CDR3 is made up of 11 amino acids. Germline lookup yields CDR1 LNHDA and CDR2 SQIVND (reference sequence). Combining the CDR3 with reference TRBV19 and TRBJ1-2 gives the whole variable domain DGGITQSPKYLFRKEGQNVTLSCEQNLNHDAMYWYRQDPGQGLRLIYYSQIVNDFQKGDIAEGYSVSREKKESFPLTVTSAQKNPTAFYLCASRENYGYTFGSGTRLTVV.

Ten or more counts support this clone. This chain uses TRBV28 with TRBJ2-7; D not certain. The V gene lost 4 bases and the J gene lost 2 bases, with 12 bases spanning the gap. The germline V gene has CDR1 MDHEN and CDR2 SYDVKM. This CDR3 is built from 14 residues. As DNA, the CDR3 is TGTGCCAGCAGTTCGTACCCGATGACCTACGAGCAGTACTTC. It is translated as CASSSYPMTYEQYF.

This clone appeared a few times. CDR3 residues: CSVSGARNEQFF. The CDR3 DNA follows: TGCAGCGTGTCAGGGGCACGGAATGAGCAGTTCTTC. The V and J genes are TRBV29-1 and TRBJ2-1; the D gene is possibly TRBD1 (6 bases). Per germline, CDR1 SQVTM and CDR2 ANQGSEA. Trimming pared 6 bases from V and 7 bases from J, leaving 13 bases between. CDR3 size: 12 residues.

This clone occurred many times. The chain is built from TRBV5-1 and TRBJ2-1; either TRBD1 or TRBD2 may fit D (5 bases each). V was cut by 6 bases and J by 7 bases, with 17 bases left in between. The CDR3 extends over 14 amino acids. The germline CDR1 and CDR2 sequences are SGHRS and YFSETQ. The CDR3 sequence is CASNGGASLNEQFF. The DNA of the CDR3 is TGCGCCAGCAATGGGGGAGCGAGTCTGAATGAGCAGTTCTTC.

This clone has just a few counts. This chain links TRBV18 with TRBJ2-5, with 7 bases aligning to TRBD1. Germline loops: CDR1 KGHSH, CDR2 LQKENI. After removal of 2 bases from V and 5 bases from J, the junction contained 14 bases not matched to a gene. This CDR3 is 17 amino acids long. The CDR3 bases are TGTGCCAGCTCACCATTTACGACAGGGACCGGCCAGGAGACCCAGTACTTC. It codes for CASSPFTTGTGQETQYF.

V and J are TRBV7-3 and TRBJ2-1; D call uncertain. This CDR3 spans 14 amino acids. Trimming pared 4 bases from V and 0 bases from J, leaving 7 bases between. Germline CDR1 is SGHTA and CDR2 is FQGTGA. The CDR3 nucleotides read TGTGCCAGCAGCTACGAGAGCTCCTACAATGAGCAGTTCTTC. Its translation: CASSYESSYNEQFF.

This clone has a handful of counts. The sample contains more than one DNA sequence encoding this CDR3. This CDR3 reads CASSLQGAGANVLTF. CDR3 coding DNA: TGCGCCAGCAGCTTACAGGGAGCTGGGGCCAACGTCCTGACTTTC. The rearrangement joins TRBV5-1 to TRBJ2-6, with D perhaps TRBD1 (6 bases). Trimming shortened V by 2 bases and J by 2 bases, and 8 bases separated the two germline ends. Germline V gene sequence: CDR1 SGHRS, CDR2 YFSETQ. The CDR3 loop spans 15 amino acids.

This clone was seen more than once but under ten times. The chain is built from TRBV7-2 and TRBJ2-3; D unclear. The V gene lost 3 bases and the J gene lost 4 bases, with 5 bases spanning the gap. The CDR3 extends over 12 amino acids. Germline V gene data show CDR1 as SGHTA and CDR2 as FQGNSA. The CDR3 spells CASSLGPDTQYF. CDR3 nucleotide sequence: TGTGCCAGCAGCTTGGGTCCAGATACGCAGTATTTT.

This chain joins TRBV5-1 and TRBJ1-1; D is unresolved. Germline V gene lookup returns CDR1 SGHRS and CDR2 YFSETQ. V lost 4 bases to trimming and J lost 4 bases, with 17 bases between them. This CDR3 is 15 amino acids long. The CDR3 loop reads CASSASPVKGTEAFF. In DNA, the CDR3 is TGCGCCAGCAGCGCTTCCCCAGTGAAGGGCACTGAAGCTTTCTTT.

This clone turned up a few times. V usage is TRBV7-2 and J usage is TRBJ1-2; TRBD1 is a possible D gene (6 bases). V lost 5 bases, J lost 8 bases, and 15 bases lay in between. From germline, CDR1 is SGHTA and CDR2 FQGNSA. The CDR3 runs to 13 residues. CDR3 sequence reads: CASSGTGIRGYTF. CDR3 bases: TGTGCCAGCAGCGGAACAGGGATCCGGGGCTACACCTTC.

Only a few counts were recorded for this clone. The gene calls are TRBV23-1 and TRBJ2-7, with a weak D call TRBD1 (6 bases). TRBV23-1 is annotated as an ORF whose role is uncertain. Trimming pared 0 bases from V and 3 bases from J, leaving 21 bases between. This CDR3 is built from 18 residues. The CDR3 loop reads CASSQSKGGRGRIYEQYF. For the CDR3, the DNA is TGCGCCAGCAGTCAATCGAAAGGGGGACGGGGCCGAATCTACGAGCAGTACTTC.

This clone was detected only a few times. Additional DNA sequences in this sample encode the identical CDR3. The rearrangement links TRBV7-2 to TRBJ2-5; no clear D. This CDR3 region has 12 residues. From germline, CDR1 is SGHTA and CDR2 FQGNSA. V was cut by 1 base and J by 1 base, with 1 base left in between. CDR3 amino acids: CASSLVQETQYF. The CDR3 DNA is TGTGCCAGCAGCTTAGTCCAAGAGACCCAGTACTTC.

The rearrangement uses TRBV6-6 and TRBJ2-5; no reliable D call. V was cut by 6 bases and J by 4 bases, with 3 bases left in between. Looked up from germline, CDR1 is MNHNY and CDR2 is SVGAGI (reference sequence). The CDR3 spans 10 residues. The CDR3 spells CASRGETQYF. The CDR3 bases are TGTGCCAGCAGGGGAGAGACCCAGTACTTC.